The 13 T cell receptor beta chains presented below share a single source sample, sequenced in a study of CD8+CD57+ T cells in acquired aplastic anemia. TCR beta VDJ and CDR3 were profiled, and genomic DNA was the template. Each CDR3 protein gets one entry after TCRdb re-called the reads with MiXCR. Found here are about 180,000 distinct CDR3 sequences, around half of them singletons; the top ten hold 0.85% to 1.3%. An expansion of CD8+CD57+ cells by flow cytometry had been shown in patients chosen for sequencing. Input material: sorted CD4+, CD8+, or CD8+CD57+ T cells (not recorded which) from PBMCs. The receptors derive from a human donor with aplastic anemia.

This chain joins TRBV7-6 and TRBJ1-1; D might be TRBD1 (6 bases). The CDR3 is made up of 14 amino acids. Germline V gene sequence: CDR1 SGHVS, CDR2 FNYEAQ. Deletions cut 1 base from V and 3 bases from J, with 9 bases between. In DNA, the CDR3 is TGTGCCAGCAGCTTAGATTCAGGGGACACTGAAGCTTTCTTT. This translates into CASSLDSGDTEAFF.

This clonotype was observed at least ten times. V gene TRBV5-6 combines with J gene TRBJ2-3; D ambiguous. The V end was cut by 5 bases, the J end by 0 bases, with 7 bases between. This CDR3 is built from 13 residues. CDR1 and CDR2 (germline): SGHDT, YYEEEE. The CDR3 loop reads CASRGMSTDTQYF. DNA of the CDR3: TGTGCCAGCAGGGGGATGAGCACAGATACGCAGTATTTT.

This clonotype was counted between two and nine times. V and J are TRBV3-1 and TRBJ2-3, with D possibly being TRBD2 (5 bases). V was clipped by 7 bases and J by 4 bases, with 21 bases between them. Germline V lookup: CDR1 LGHDT, CDR2 YNNKEL (reference sequence). CDR3 length equals 16 residues. Here the CDR3 DNA reads TGTGCCAGCACCCGGACGGGCGGGTTAAGGGCAGATACGCAGTATTTT. It yields the protein CASTRTGGLRADTQYF.

This clonotype appeared once. V usage is TRBV20-1 and J usage is TRBJ1-4; D uncertain. Between the trimmed V and J ends, which lost 5 bases and 5 bases, there was a span of 9 bases. Germline CDR1 reads DFQATT; CDR2 reads SNEGSKA (reference sequence). The CDR3 length is 12 residues. CDR3 residues: CSAPGMNEKLFF. The DNA of the CDR3 is TGCAGTGCTCCGGGGATGAATGAAAAACTGTTTTTT.

This clonotype came up many times. This rearrangement joins TRBV6-5 to TRBJ1-1; weak D call: TRBD1 (6 bases). The germline gives CDR1 MNHEY, CDR2 SVGAGI. The CDR3 has 15 residues. Between the trimmed V and J ends, which lost 5 bases and 2 bases, there was a span of 15 bases. CDR3 bases: TGTGCCAGCAGTATGCTCGGGACAAGTAACACTGAAGCTTTCTTT. Protein: CASSMLGTSNTEAFF.

The V and J genes are TRBV12-3 or TRBV12-4 and TRBJ2-7, with 7 bases fitting TRBD1. The junction had 5 bases not matched to a gene; V was cut back by 6 bases and J by 3 bases. The CDR3 covers 13 residues. The CDR3 reads CASSPGQIYEQYF. CDR3 DNA sequence: TGTGCCAGCAGCCCGGGACAGATCTACGAGCAGTACTTC.

This chain uses TRBV6-1 with TRBJ2-2; 8 nucleotides agree with TRBD2. The germline V gene encodes CDR1 MNHNS and CDR2 SASEGT. The CDR3 is 16 amino acids. With 8 bases clipped from V and 3 bases from J, the junction kept 11 bases outside the gene matches. The CDR3 protein is CASSPGGGRYTGELFF. The CDR3 DNA is TGTGCCAGCTCCCCCGGCGGGGGGAGGTACACCGGGGAGCTGTTTTTT.

The chain joins TRBV19 to TRBJ1-6, with D unresolved. Per germline, CDR1 LNHDA and CDR2 SQIVND (reference sequence). Trimming removed 5 bases at V and 6 bases at J, with 11 bases between. This CDR3 comprises 14 residues. CDR3 sequence: CASSLVPGNSPLHF. The DNA of the CDR3 is TGTGCCAGTAGTCTGGTCCCCGGTAATTCACCCCTCCACTTT.

Many counts were recorded for this clonotype. V gene TRBV5-1 combines with J gene TRBJ1-2; no clear D. With 4 bases removed from V and 4 bases from J, the gap between germline ends came to 11 bases. Germline V gene sequence: CDR1 SGHRS, CDR2 YFSETQ. CDR3 length: 13 residues. The CDR3 DNA sequence: TGCGCCAGCAGCCCCGATACCGGCTATGGCTACACCTTC. Its protein product is CASSPDTGYGYTF. The full variable domain, in which reference TRBV5-1 and TRBJ1-2 provide the parts outside the CDR3, is KAGVTQTPRYLIKTRGQQVTLSCSPISGHRSVSWYQQTPGQGLQFLFEYFSETQRNKGNFPGRFSGRQFSNSRSEMNVSTLELGDSALYLCASSPDTGYGYTFGSGTRLTVV.

This clonotype was seen repeatedly, ten times or more. This rearrangement joins TRBV11-2 to TRBJ2-4; TRBD2 matches at 8 bases. Trimming cost V 1 base and J 3 bases; bases outside gene matches: 8. CDR1 SGHAT and CDR2 FQNNGV come from the germline V gene. The CDR3 runs to 17 residues. The CDR3 region has the DNA TGTGCCAGCAGCTTAGGCCCTCGGGGGGGAGGCAAAAACATTCAGTACTTC. Protein product: CASSLGPRGGGKNIQYF.

Worth noting for this clonotype: A much more abundant neighbour one base away suggests this may be a read error. The CDR3 sequence is CARSPTGAGTYEQYF. The CDR3 coding sequence is TGTGCCCGCAGCCCGACCGGGGCGGGAACCTACGAGCAGTACTTC. The chain is built from TRBV9 and TRBJ2-7; TRBD2 might be the D (6 bases). The CDR3 runs to 15 residues. Germline loops: CDR1 SGDLS, CDR2 YYNGEE.

In nucleotides, the CDR3 is TGCGCCAGCAGTGAGGGACTACCCCGAGCGCAGTACTTC. This translates into CASSEGLPRAQYF. This sequence joins TRBV10-2 and TRBJ2-7, with a weak D call TRBD2 (6 bases). The CDR3 covers 13 residues. Germline CDR1 reads WSHSY; CDR2 reads SAAADI. Trimming removed 2 bases from V and 9 bases from J, with 14 bases in between.

This clonotype was seen repeatedly, ten times or more. The chain joins TRBV5-8 to TRBJ2-5; the match to TRBD2 covers 13 bases. V was pared by 1 base and J by 5 bases, with 2 bases of the junction left unmatched. Germline V gene sequence: CDR1 SGHTS, CDR2 YDEGEE. This CDR3 spans 15 amino acids. CDR3 sequence (DNA): TGTGCCAGCAGCTTGAGGACTAGCGGGGGTGAGACCCAGTACTTC. It encodes CASSLRTSGGETQYF. The whole variable domain, remainder taken from reference TRBV5-8 and TRBJ2-5, is EAGVTQSPTHLIKTRGQQATLRCSPISGHTSVYWYQQALGLGLQFLLWYDEGEERNRGNFPPRFSGRQFPNYSSELNVNALELEDSALYLCASSLRTSGGETQYFGPGTRLLVL.